Following are 20 T cell receptor beta chains from one sample sequenced in a study of monozygotic twins with cystic fibrosis. Only in-frame clones appear in the TCRdb table, and some are missing; sequencing was by immunoSEQ multiplex PCR. The table shows 20,000 or so clones, with about 87% occurring only once. The sequenced sample was blood. All receptors come from a woman younger than 45 with cystic fibrosis.

CDR3 in amino acids: CASSQGPGQGVGGYTF. The CDR3 DNA reads as TGCGCCAGCAGCCAGGGACCGGGACAGGGGGTTGGTGGCTACACCTTC. This sequence joins TRBV4-3 and TRBJ1-2; 11 nucleotides align to TRBD1. The germline gives CDR1 LGHNA, CDR2 YSLEER. The CDR3 sequence is 16 residues long. V was clipped by 3 bases and J by 7 bases; unmatched bases: 10.

The CDR3 DNA reads as TGCGCCAGCAGCCAAGGGGACAGGGAGGTCGACACTGAAGCTTTCTTT. Its protein product is CASSQGDREVDTEAFF. This chain uses TRBV4-1 with TRBJ1-1; TRBD1 matches at 9 bases. In germline, CDR1 is MGHRA, CDR2 YSYEKL. Losses at the gene ends were 1 base for V and 3 bases for J; bases not matched to a gene: 6. This CDR3 contains 16 residues.

This CDR3 is CASSPGRGTQETQYF. The CDR3 coding sequence is TGTGCCAGCTCACCAGGCCGCGGGACCCAAGAGACCCAGTACTTC. This chain joins TRBV18 and TRBJ2-5; TRBD2 is a possible D gene (6 bases). Germline assignment: CDR1 KGHSH and CDR2 LQKENI. The CDR3 has 15 residues. Trimming shortened V by 2 bases and J by 1 base, and 11 bases separated the two germline ends.

This clone was counted between two and nine times. The V and J genes are TRBV7-2 and TRBJ2-1; 10 bases fit TRBD2. The CDR3 runs 16 residues. Losses at the gene ends were 3 bases for V and 4 bases for J; bases not matched to a gene: 6. The germline CDR1 and CDR2 sequences are SGHTA and FQGNSA. CDR3 coding DNA: TGTGCCAGCAGCTTTTTAGCGGGGGGTTATTACAATGAGCAGTTCTTC. Its protein is CASSFLAGGYYNEQFF.

The chain recombines TRBV5-4 with TRBJ1-2; no reliable D call. The CDR3 runs to 14 residues. Trimming cost V 0 bases and J 0 bases, with 6 bases left between them. Germline-derived CDR1 and CDR2 are SGHNT and YYREEE (reference sequence). The CDR3 protein is CASSLGGTNYGYTF. CDR3 coding DNA: TGTGCCAGCAGCTTGGGAGGGACTAACTATGGCTACACCTTC.

V is TRBV5-1 and J is TRBJ1-2; 9 bases are a match to TRBD1. The length of the CDR3 is 15 residues. Per germline, CDR1 SGHRS and CDR2 YFSETQ. V dropped 6 bases and J dropped 0; count of bases not matched to a gene: 6. The CDR3 reads CASTRTGATNYGYTF. Here the CDR3 DNA reads TGCGCCAGCACCCGGACAGGGGCAACTAACTATGGCTACACCTTC.

This clone occurred a few times. This chain connects TRBV18 to TRBJ1-1, with D maybe TRBD1 (5 bases). Trimming removed 6 bases from V and 3 bases from J, with 17 bases in between. CDR3 length equals 15 residues. Germline lookup yields CDR1 KGHSH and CDR2 LQKENI. CDR3 nucleotides: TGTGCCAGCTCCCTAAAACCGGGAGGGGACACTGAAGCTTTCTTT. Translation gives CASSLKPGGDTEAFF.

The genes are TRBV21-1 and TRBJ2-5. TRBV21-1 is classified as a pseudogene. CDR3 length: 17 residues. As DNA, the CDR3 is TGTGCCAGCAGCAAAGCGGGGGATGGGGCCTATAAAGAGACCCAGTACTTC. Amino acid sequence: CASSKAGDGAYKETQYF.

This chain connects TRBV27 to TRBJ1-6; D is unresolved. CDR3 length: 14 amino acids. Germline values: CDR1 MNHEY, CDR2 SMNVEV (reference sequence). The V end was cut by 4 bases, the J end by 6 bases, with 10 bases between. As DNA, the CDR3 is TGTGCCAGCAGTTGGTCAGGCGGTAATTCACCCCTCCACTTT. This translates into CASSWSGGNSPLHF.

The chain couples TRBV5-4 to TRBJ1-6; possible D gene TRBD1, 5 bases. The V gene's germline CDR1 is SGHNT and CDR2 YYREEE (reference sequence). The V end was cut by 4 bases, the J end by 10 bases, with 18 bases between. The CDR3 covers 15 residues. CDR3 coding DNA: TGTGCCAGCAGCCGAAACCGAGGGCGACAGTCACCCCTCCACTTT. Translated, it gives CASSRNRGRQSPLHF.

The gene calls are TRBV7-2 and TRBJ2-1; D perhaps matches TRBD2 (6 bases). The CDR3 length is 13 residues. Germline V gene data show CDR1 as SGHTA and CDR2 as FQGNSA. Trimming took off 4 bases at V and 9 bases at J, with 13 bases between the two ends. CDR3 residues: CASSSGGTGEQFF. The CDR3 DNA reads as TGTGCCAGCAGCTCCGGCGGGACGGGTGAGCAGTTCTTC.

The V gene is TRBV13, the J gene TRBJ2-7; the match to TRBD2 covers 10 bases. J was trimmed by 3 bases and V by 5 bases; bases with no gene match: 7. Germline V gene data show CDR1 as PRHDT and CDR2 as FYEKMQ (reference sequence). The CDR3 sequence is 15 residues long. CDR3 DNA: TGTGCCAGCAGCCCCTCTAGCGGGGGCCTCTACGAGCAGTACTTC. It encodes CASSPSSGGLYEQYF.

The V call is TRBV4-3, the J call TRBJ2-1, with D maybe TRBD1 (6 bases). Per germline, CDR1 LGHNA and CDR2 YSLEER. This CDR3 has 15 residues. Trimming pared 2 bases from V and 8 bases from J, leaving 16 bases between. Here the CDR3 reads CASSQIVGAGDEQFF. The CDR3 bases are TGCGCCAGCAGCCAAATTGTGGGGGCAGGGGATGAGCAGTTCTTC.

The CDR3 protein is CASSIGRTSTGELFF. As DNA, the CDR3 is TGTGCCAGTAGTATCGGGCGGACCAGCACCGGGGAGCTGTTTTTT. The chain combines TRBV19 with TRBJ2-2; D remains unclear. The length of the CDR3 is 15 residues. The germline V gene has CDR1 LNHDA and CDR2 SQIVND (reference sequence). V gave up 3 bases and J gave up 4 bases, with 12 bases separating them.

The chain uses TRBV11-3 and TRBJ2-1; 10 bases match TRBD2. V shed 2 bases, J shed 7 bases, and the junction held 11 bases outside the gene matches. The CDR3 loop spans 17 amino acids. Germline loops: CDR1 SGHNT, CDR2 YENEEA. The CDR3 sequence: CASSLKAGGPWENEQFF. The DNA of the CDR3 is TGTGCCAGCAGCTTAAAAGCGGGGGGGCCATGGGAGAATGAGCAGTTCTTC. The full variable domain, rest sourced from reference TRBV11-3 and TRBJ2-1, is EAGVVQSPRYKIIEKKQPVAFWCNPISGHNTLYWYLQNLGQGPELLIRYENEEAVDDSQLPKDRFSAERLKGVDSTLKIQPAELGDSAVYLCASSLKAGGPWENEQFFGPGTRLTVL.

The chain carries TRBV12-5 and TRBJ2-3; 11 bases map to TRBD2. Trimming at V came to 2 bases and at J to 0 bases, leaving 13 bases not matched to a gene. Looked up from germline, CDR1 is LGHNT and CDR2 is FRNRAP. This CDR3 comprises 20 residues. CDR3 sequence: CASGLQILAGETSSTDTQYF. CDR3 sequence (DNA): TGTGCTAGTGGTTTGCAAATACTAGCGGGGGAGACTTCTAGCACAGATACGCAGTATTTT.

The chain carries TRBV7-9 and TRBJ2-1; D is unclear. Per germline, CDR1 SEHNR and CDR2 FQNEAQ (reference sequence). Between the trimmed V and J ends, which lost 4 bases and 9 bases, there was a span of 16 bases. This CDR3 is 14 amino acids long. CDR3 in DNA: TGTGCCAGCAGCTCGAGCAGGCCCGTCGCTGAGCAGTTCTTC. As protein: CASSSSRPVAEQFF.

This chain links TRBV10-3 with TRBJ2-3; 10 bases line up with TRBD1. Germline V gives CDR1 ENHRY, CDR2 SYGVKD. The V segment lost 4 bases and the J segment 0 bases; nucleotides outside the gene matches: 4. This CDR3 region has 16 residues. DNA for the CDR3: TGTGCCATCAGTGGCCCGGGACAGGGGAGCACAGATACGCAGTATTTT. It specifies CAISGPGQGSTDTQYF.

The chain carries TRBV5-1 and TRBJ2-7; perhaps TRBD1 as D (6 bases). The CDR3 is made up of 14 amino acids. Germline V gene sequence: CDR1 SGHRS, CDR2 YFSETQ. V was shortened by 4 bases and J by 6 bases, with 17 bases between the two germline ends. Written as DNA, the CDR3 is TGCGCCAGCAGCAAACCGGACAGTACCGTCGAGCAGTACTTC. This sequence encodes CASSKPDSTVEQYF. The whole variable domain, filled in from reference TRBV5-1 and TRBJ2-7, reads KAGVTQTPRYLIKTRGQQVTLSCSPISGHRSVSWYQQTPGQGLQFLFEYFSETQRNKGNFPGRFSGRQFSNSRSEMNVSTLELGDSALYLCASSKPDSTVEQYFGPGTRLTVT.

The rearrangement links TRBV14 to TRBJ2-1; the D gene is possibly TRBD2 (5 bases). Per germline, CDR1 SGHDN and CDR2 FVKESK. Trimming took off 4 bases at V and 13 bases at J, with 17 bases between the two ends. This CDR3 has 13 residues. CDR3 DNA sequence: TGTGCCAGCAGCCCAATAACTAGATCGGCTCAGTTCTTC. Its protein product is CASSPITRSAQFF.